These T cell receptor beta chains were read from a single sample in a study of shared clonotypes between healthy human individuals. Sequencing was performed with immunoSEQ multiplex PCR; in TCRdb, only in-frame clones are kept and a portion is missing. The sample has 190,000 or so clones; approximately 92% are singletons. The sample consisted of naive CD4+ T cells sorted from blood. These receptors came from a woman in her 30s in good health. Both conserved end residues are part of each CDR3. Fields, in order: clone size, J gene, V gene, D gene, CDR3 protein, CDR3 DNA. A D gene is named only where the DNA matches it firmly. Size values are once, few and many counts, or a class for expanded clones, and some rows have none.

. | TRBJ2-7 | TRBV27 | TRBD2 | CASSPSRLAGAHEQYF | TGTGCCAGCAGTCCCTCAAGACTAGCGGGAGCCCACGAGCAGTACTTC
once | TRBJ2-4 | TRBV19 | TRBD2 | CASSIEGTRNIQYF | TGTGCCAGTAGTATAGAGGGGACTAGGAACATTCAGTACTTC
. | TRBJ2-1 | TRBV11-2 | TRBD2 | CASSFSGKLSDEQFF | TGTGCCAGCAGCTTTAGCGGGAAGCTTTCTGATGAGCAGTTCTTC
. | TRBJ2-7 | TRBV10-1 | . | CASSGTDSYEQYF | TGCGCCAGCAGTGGGACTGACTCCTACGAGCAGTACTTC
. | TRBJ2-7 | TRBV28 | . | CASRSTGPYEQYF | TGTGCCAGCAGATCAACAGGCCCATACGAGCAGTACTTC
. | TRBJ2-3 | TRBV7-2 | . | CASSSWGDHVTQYF | TGTGCCAGCAGCTCCTGGGGGGATCATGTTACGCAGTATTTT
. | TRBJ2-2 | TRBV19 | . | CASSRQNTGELFF | TGTGCCAGTAGCCGACAGAACACCGGGGAGCTGTTTTTT
. | TRBJ2-7 | TRBV11-2 | TRBD1 | CASSFTTTGGSYEQYF | TGTGCCAGCAGCTTCACCACGACAGGGGGTTCCTACGAGCAGTACTTC
. | TRBJ2-1 | TRBV19 | . | CASSTLARGGDEQFF | TGTGCCAGTAGTACCCTAGCGAGAGGGGGGGATGAGCAGTTCTTC
. | TRBJ2-1 | TRBV10-3 | TRBD2 | CAISLKAGGPANEQFF | TGTGCCATCAGTCTAAAAGCGGGAGGGCCGGCGAATGAGCAGTTCTTC
. | TRBJ2-7 | TRBV15 | . | CATSRRTTSYEQYF | TGTGCCACCAGCAGACGGACTACTTCCTACGAGCAGTACTTC
. | TRBJ2-7 | TRBV28 | TRBD1 | CASSLPGQGLYEQYF | TGTGCCAGCAGTTTACCCGGACAGGGCCTATACGAGCAGTACTTC
. | TRBJ1-4 | TRBV29-1 | . | CSVLVGHPSFSTNEKLFF | TGCAGCGTCCTCGTTGGACATCCTAGTTTTTCAACTAATGAAAAACTGTTTTTT
few | TRBJ2-7 | TRBV28 | . | CASRGNPYEQYF | TGTGCCAGCAGGGGGAACCCCTACGAGCAGTACTTC
. | TRBJ2-7 | TRBV5-1 | . | CASSGIDSSYEQYF | TGCGCCAGCAGCGGAATTGATAGCTCCTACGAGCAGTACTTC
. | TRBJ2-7 | TRBV28 | . | CASRYGVSSYEQYF | TGTGCCAGCAGATATGGGGTTTCATCCTACGAGCAGTACTTC
. | TRBJ1-2 | TRBV2 | . | CASRTPRGRVYGYTF | TGTGCCAGCAGAACCCCGCGTGGCAGGGTGTATGGCTACACCTTC
. | TRBJ2-7 | TRBV7-9 | . | CARTARLVNEQYF | TGTGCGAGAACCGCGAGACTAGTCAACGAGCAGTACTTC
. | TRBJ2-5 | TRBV19 | TRBD2 | CASSTQGLAGETQYF | TGTGCCAGTAGTACCCAGGGACTAGCGGGAGAGACCCAGTACTTC
. | TRBJ2-7 | TRBV30 | TRBD1 | CAWYKGQGTTYEQYF | TGTGCCTGGTACAAGGGACAGGGGACAACCTACGAGCAGTACTTC
. | TRBJ2-2 | TRBV27 | TRBD2 | CASRRGLAGALGGNTGELFF | TGTGCCAGCAGACGGGGACTAGCGGGAGCCTTAGGGGGTAACACCGGGGAGCTGTTTTTT
. | TRBJ1-2 | TRBV2 | . | CASILGGLNYGYTF | TGTGCCAGCATTCTAGGGGGGCTGAACTATGGCTACACCTTC
. | TRBJ2-7 | TRBV25-1 | TRBD1 | CASSEWDRASGHEQYF | TGTGCCAGCAGTGAATGGGACAGGGCGAGCGGCCACGAGCAGTACTTC
. | TRBJ2-2 | TRBV5-1 | . | CASSPHSGTLNTGELFF | TGCGCCAGCAGCCCTCACTCGGGCACACTCAACACCGGGGAGCTGTTTTTT
once | TRBJ1-5 | TRBV2 | . | CASRGARQPQHF | TGTGCCAGCCGGGGGGCGCGGCAGCCCCAGCATTTT
. | TRBJ2-3 | TRBV18 | . | CASSLSGPLSTDTQYF | TGTGCCAGCTCACTTTCCGGGCCTCTAAGCACAGATACGCAGTATTTT
. | TRBJ1-5 | TRBV19 | TRBD1 | CASSTGQGLYSNQPQHF | TGTGCCAGTAGTACGGGACAGGGTTTATATAGCAATCAGCCCCAGCATTTT